This T cell receptor (beta chain) emerged from a study of OX40 agonist ivuxolimab in advanced cancers. In the study overall: Partial responses occurred in Three dose-escalation patients, one with hepatocellular carcinoma and two with cutaneous melanoma. General observations from the study: Circulating CD4+ and CD8+ T cells showed clonal expansion by week 6 at 0.1 to 3.0 mg/kg.

On this clone itself: Its antigen is not known.

CDR1 is MNHNY, CDR2 SVGAGI, per germline (reference sequence). CDR3 length: 14 residues. J gave up 3 bases and V 4 bases, and 3 bases lay outside the gene matches. Produced via immunoSEQ multiplex PCR; TCRdb's table is partial and in-frame only. The sample has about 69,000 clones, more than 85% seen once. The rearrangement joins TRBV6-6 to TRBJ1-5, with 7 bases identical to TRBD1. The sequenced sample was CD4+ or CD8+ T cells sorted from blood, obtained in a trial of the OX40 agonist ivuxolimab. This sequence was found in an adult with an advanced solid tumor such as melanoma, head and neck, liver or kidney cancer. The CDR3 DNA sequence: TGTGCCAGCAGTTTAAGGGGGCCCAATCAGCCCCAGCATTTT. Its translation: CASSLRGPNQPQHF.